This passage covers 12 T cell receptor beta chains from one sample sequenced in a study of control samples from healthy donors and cancer patients. Profiling relied on immunoSEQ multiplex PCR, and the TCRdb table lists in-frame clones only, not all of them. The sample lists roughly 130,000 clones, under 95% occurring once. Sequences were obtained from blood. These receptors were taken from a man aged 18 to 30 in good health.

V is TRBV6-1 and J is TRBJ2-2; 12 bases agree with TRBD2. The CDR3 length is 16 residues. V gave up 2 bases and J gave up 6 bases; unmatched junction bases: 4. Germline assignment: CDR1 MNHNS and CDR2 SASEGT. This CDR3 reads CASSELAGGPPGELFF. The CDR3 DNA reads as TGTGCCAGCAGTGAACTAGCGGGGGGGCCCCCCGGGGAGCTGTTTTTT.

This clone was found once. The chain combines TRBV12-3 or TRBV12-4 with TRBJ2-7, with TRBD2 matching over 8 bases. This CDR3 has 13 residues. The trim removed 4 bases at V and 3 bases at J, leaving 2 bases unmatched. CDR3 sequence reads: CASSYSGGYEQYF. The CDR3 region has the DNA TGTGCCAGCAGTTACAGCGGGGGCTACGAGCAGTACTTC.

As regards this clone: This same CDR3 is encoded by further DNA sequences in the sample. The chain combines TRBV5-1 with TRBJ1-4; tentatively, D is TRBD1 (5 bases). With 0 bases removed from V and 7 bases from J, the gap between germline ends came to 10 bases. CDR3 length: 14 amino acids. Germline V CDR1 and CDR2: SGHRS, YFSETQ. The CDR3 is CASSLGQGGEKLFF. CDR3 nucleotide sequence: TGCGCCAGCAGCTTGGGGCAGGGCGGTGAAAAACTGTTTTTT.

The DNA of the CDR3 is TGCGCCAGCAGCATAGCTCAGGGTTTAGACACTGAAGCTTTCTTT. Its translation: CASSIAQGLDTEAFF. The chain couples TRBV5-1 to TRBJ1-1; possibly TRBD1 for D (5 bases). Germline V gene sequence: CDR1 SGHRS, CDR2 YFSETQ. This CDR3 comprises 15 residues. With 4 bases removed from V and 3 bases from J, the gap between germline ends came to 16 bases.

This clone was recorded once. The chain has TRBV6-5 and TRBJ2-1; TRBD2 matches 8 bases. This CDR3 is 13 amino acids long. With V trimmed by 4 bases and J by 9 bases, 5 bases remained unmatched. Per germline, CDR1 MNHEY and CDR2 SVGAGI. CDR3 sequence reads: CASSFTSGREQFF. The CDR3 DNA reads as TGTGCCAGCAGTTTTACTAGCGGTCGTGAGCAGTTCTTC.

The table lists this clone with a count of one. J is TRBJ2-3 and V is TRBV5-4; no clear D. The length of the CDR3 is 14 residues. V lost 0 bases, J lost 1 base, and 6 bases lay in between. Germline values: CDR1 SGHNT, CDR2 YYREEE (reference sequence). DNA of the CDR3: TGTGCCAGCAGCTTGGTCGTGGGCACAGATACGCAGTATTTT. This translates into CASSLVVGTDTQYF.

This clone was counted only a few times. The chain links TRBV7-2 to TRBJ1-6, with D perhaps matching TRBD1 (5 bases). Germline V gene data show CDR1 as SGHTA and CDR2 as FQGNSA. Between the trimmed V and J ends, which lost 2 bases and 10 bases, there was a span of 18 bases. The CDR3 runs to 16 residues. CDR3 amino acids: CASSLTSGTASSPLHF. The DNA of the CDR3 is TGTGCCAGCAGCTTAACCTCCGGGACCGCGAGCTCACCCCTCCACTTT.

The chain employs TRBV5-8 and TRBJ2-3; 7 bases map to TRBD1. The CDR3 extends over 16 amino acids. Germline trimming cut 3 bases from V and 0 bases from J; bases unmatched to any gene: 7. Per the germline V gene, CDR1 is SGHTS and CDR2 is YDEGEE. CDR3 protein: CASSYHGQASTDTQYF. CDR3 DNA sequence: TGTGCCAGCAGCTACCACGGACAGGCTAGCACAGATACGCAGTATTTT.

As DNA, the CDR3 is TGTGCCAGCAGCCAAAAAAACGGGCCCCAGGGTGGGAATGAGCAGTTCTTC. Translating it yields CASSQKNGPQGGNEQFF. This chain links TRBV4-2 with TRBJ2-1, with a weak D call TRBD1 (5 bases). V lost 2 bases, J lost 7 bases, and 21 bases lay in between. In germline, CDR1 is LGHNA, CDR2 YNFKEQ. CDR3 length: 17 amino acids.

J is TRBJ1-1 and V is TRBV9; TRBD1 aligns across 8 bases. This CDR3 has 15 amino acids. Germline V gene lookup returns CDR1 SGDLS and CDR2 YYNGEE. J gave up 6 bases and V 0 bases, and 7 bases lay outside the gene matches. The CDR3 sequence: CASSVATGGRPEAFF. CDR3 coding DNA: TGTGCCAGCAGCGTAGCTACAGGGGGGAGGCCTGAAGCTTTCTTT.

The J gene is TRBJ1-1, the V gene TRBV10-1; D is ambiguous. Germline loops: CDR1 WNHNN, CDR2 SYGVQD (reference sequence). V lost 0 bases and J lost 4, with 9 bases in between. The CDR3 runs 14 residues. The CDR3 sequence: CASSESTGSTEAFF. The CDR3 DNA is TGCGCCAGCAGTGAGTCGACGGGGTCCACTGAAGCTTTCTTT.

The chain links TRBV7-9 to TRBJ1-2, with TRBD1 matching over 9 bases. This CDR3 is 18 amino acids long. Germline V gene data show CDR1 as SEHNR and CDR2 as FQNEAQ (reference sequence). The V gene end was trimmed by 8 bases and the J gene end by 3 bases; junction bases not matched to a gene: 19. The DNA for the CDR3 is TGTGCCAGCCAACTTCCGGGACAGGGCTTCAATGGTGACTATGGCTACACCTTC. Translation: CASQLPGQGFNGDYGYTF.